The rows below give T cell receptor beta chains drawn from one sample of a study of Ad26.COV2.S vaccination and SARS-CoV-2 variants. This table comes from immunoSEQ multiplex PCR, and its TCRdb copy is limited to in-frame clones, with some not included. Of about 350,000 clones in the sample, roughly 85% were seen once. The sequencing used peripheral blood, collected in a trial of Ad26.COV2.S vaccine versus placebo. The receptors originated from a person aged 18-65 years who received the Ad26.COV2.S COVID-19 vaccine or a placebo. Each CDR3 is given with its conserved first and last residue. D genes are given only for firm matches. Only some rows state a clone size, as once, few, many or a class for expanded clones.

- TRBJ1-2 - TRBV27 CASSQGQFYGYTF TGTGCCAGCAGTCAAGGACAGTTCTATGGCTACACCTTC
- TRBJ2-1 - TRBV5-1 CASSLEADIYSYNEQFF TGCGCCAGCAGCTTGGAGGCAGATATCTACTCCTACAATGAGCAGTTCTTC
few TRBJ2-2 - TRBV6-4 CASSDPGELFF TGTGCCAGCAGTGACCCTGGGGAGCTGTTTTTT
- TRBJ2-5 TRBD1 TRBV4-3 CASSQDLRQGAETQYF TGCGCCAGCAGCCAAGATCTTCGACAGGGCGCAGAGACCCAGTACTTC
- TRBJ1-5 - TRBV24-1 CATSDLLGASPGSNQPQHF TGTGCCACCAGTGATTTGCTCGGAGCCTCACCGGGGAGCAATCAGCCCCAGCATTTT
- TRBJ2-1 TRBD2 TRBV15 CATSRFRVASGRDEQFF TGTGCCACCAGCAGGTTTCGGGTCGCTAGCGGACGGGATGAGCAGTTCTTC
- TRBJ2-2 - TRBV3-1/TRBV3-2 CASSPLVRAYTGELFF TGTGCCAGCAGCCCGCTAGTCAGAGCCTACACCGGGGAGCTGTTTTTT
- TRBJ2-7 - TRBV11-3 CASSLRDTYEQYF TGTGCCAGCAGCTTACGAGACACCTACGAGCAGTACTTC
- TRBJ2-7 TRBD2 TRBV27 CASRGLAGGYEQYF TGTGCCAGCAGGGGACTAGCGGGGGGTTACGAGCAGTACTTC
- TRBJ2-1 - TRBV7-6 CASSLAHSSYNEQFF TGTGCCAGCAGCTTAGCCCACAGCTCCTACAATGAGCAGTTCTTC
- TRBJ1-4 TRBD1 TRBV7-2 CASSLVGTENEKLFF TGTGCCAGCAGCTTAGTGGGGACAGAGAATGAAAAACTGTTTTTT
- TRBJ2-2 - TRBV6-2/TRBV6-3 CASSIWGTAGGELFF TGTGCCAGCAGTATTTGGGGAACGGCAGGCGGGGAGCTGTTTTTT
- TRBJ1-1 - TRBV4-3 CASSQVVGDTEAFF TGCGCCAGCAGCCAAGTAGTAGGGGACACTGAAGCTTTCTTT
once TRBJ2-5 TRBD2 TRBV30 CAWRAGGGLRETQYF TGTGCCTGGAGGGCTGGCGGGGGGCTCCGCGAGACCCAGTACTTC
- TRBJ1-1 - TRBV7-2 CASSPQGLTEAFF TGTGCCAGCAGCCCCCAGGGGCTCACTGAAGCTTTCTTT
- TRBJ1-1 - TRBV19 CASSYWSTEAFF TGTGCCAGTAGTTATTGGAGCACTGAAGCTTTCTTT
- TRBJ2-3 TRBD2 TRBV5-1 CASSSNAGGRTDTQYF TGCGCCAGCAGCTCGAACGCGGGGGGGCGGACAGATACGCAGTATTTT
- TRBJ2-2 - TRBV27 CATLPPRSLNTGELFF TGTGCCACCCTACCCCCACGGAGCTTAAACACCGGGGAGCTGTTTTTT
- TRBJ2-1 - TRBV3-1/TRBV3-2 CASSQGVGEQFF TGTGCCAGCAGCCAGGGTGTGGGCGAGCAGTTCTTC
once TRBJ2-4 - TRBV19 CASTPGAIENIQYF TGTGCCAGTACCCCCGGGGCTATTGAAAACATTCAGTACTTC
- TRBJ1-5 TRBD1 TRBV10-1 CARQDRQHF TGCGCCAGACAGGACAGGCAGCATTTT
- TRBJ2-1 - TRBV5-4 CASSPGWGDAFF TGTGCCAGCAGCCCCGGTTGGGGGGACGCGTTCTTC
- TRBJ1-1 - TRBV5-5 CASNPIGGTEAFF TGTGCCAGCAACCCGATAGGGGGGACTGAAGCTTTCTTT
- TRBJ2-5 TRBD1 TRBV6-5 CASSSTGEQETQYF TGTGCCAGCAGCTCTACAGGGGAACAAGAGACCCAGTACTTC
- TRBJ2-5 - TRBV11-2 CASSLEGRAQETQYF TGTGCCAGCAGCTTAGAGGGGCGGGCGCAAGAGACCCAGTACTTC
- TRBJ1-1 - TRBV28 CASSFRVNTEAFF TGTGCCAGCAGTTTTCGGGTGAACACTGAAGCTTTCTTT
once TRBJ2-7 TRBD1 TRBV13 CASSLRTGGFHEQYF TGTGCCAGCAGCCTCAGGACAGGGGGCTTCCACGAGCAGTACTTC
- TRBJ2-1 - TRBV24-1 CATSSGQRNEQFF TGTGCCACCAGCTCTGGACAGCGGAATGAGCAGTTCTTC
- TRBJ2-3 - TRBV5-1 CASSLALLNFATDTQYF TGCGCCAGCAGCTTGGCACTCCTTAATTTTGCCACAGATACGCAGTATTTT
many TRBJ2-1 TRBD2 TRBV6-2/TRBV6-3 CASSLLAVANEQFF TGTGCCAGCAGCTTACTAGCGGTCGCCAATGAGCAGTTCTTC
- TRBJ2-2 - TRBV12-3/TRBV12-4 CASSLQGSRELFF TGTGCCAGCAGTTTACAGGGTTCCAGGGAGCTGTTTTTT
- TRBJ1-2 - TRBV19 CASSIARMDGYTF TGTGCCAGTAGTATAGCCCGCATGGATGGCTACACCTTC
- TRBJ2-3 - TRBV7-2 CASRPSHGTPATQYF TGTGCCAGCAGACCTAGCCACGGGACTCCGGCTACGCAGTATTTT
few TRBJ2-7 TRBD2 TRBV19 CASSITSGSGNEQYF TGTGCCAGTAGTATTACTAGCGGGAGTGGGAACGAGCAGTACTTC
- TRBJ1-1 - TRBV14 CASRRSQNTEAFF TGTGCCAGCAGGCGTTCACAGAACACTGAAGCTTTCTTT
- TRBJ1-2 TRBD1 TRBV7-2 CASSLIGGAGRSYGYTF TGTGCCAGCAGCTTAATAGGGGGCGCCGGGAGAAGCTATGGCTACACCTTC
- TRBJ2-1 TRBD2 TRBV3-1/TRBV3-2 CASSQALVGLAGYDEQFF TGTGCCAGCAGCCAAGCGCTGGTGGGACTAGCGGGATACGATGAGCAGTTCTTC
- TRBJ2-1 - TRBV20-1 CSASSRRGWDEQFF TGCAGTGCTAGTTCCCGGCGCGGGTGGGATGAGCAGTTCTTC
few TRBJ2-3 - TRBV2 CASSEGLTMIDTQYF TGTGCCAGCAGTGAAGGACTTACCATGATCGATACGCAGTATTTT
- TRBJ2-7 TRBD2 TRBV6-2/TRBV6-3 CASSNPGLADYEQYF TGTGCCAGCAGTAACCCGGGACTAGCGGATTACGAGCAGTACTTC
- TRBJ1-6 - TRBV7-2 CASSTYSSPLHF TGTGCCAGCAGCACCTACAGTTCACCCCTCCACTTT
- TRBJ2-3 TRBD2 TRBV30 CAWSVLVLGLAGGTSTDTQYF TGTGCCTGGAGTGTACTAGTGCTGGGACTAGCGGGGGGCACTAGCACAGATACGCAGTATTTT
- TRBJ2-5 TRBD2 TRBV15 CATSGLAGGPETQYF TGTGCCACCAGCGGACTAGCGGGAGGGCCGGAGACCCAGTACTTC
- TRBJ2-6 - TRBV18 CASSPGGGRSGANVLTF TGTGCCAGCTCACCGGGAGGAGGCCGCTCTGGGGCCAACGTCCTGACTTTC